What follows are 12 T cell receptor beta chains derived from one specimen sequenced in a study of blood T cell repertoires in COVID-19. The protocol was immunoSEQ multiplex PCR, while the TCRdb copy is restricted to in-frame clones and leaves out a portion. The data contain 88,000 or so clones, approximately 81% of them singletons. Sequenced input: peripheral blood. Receptor source: a man in his fifties or sixties with acute or convalescent COVID-19.

J is TRBJ1-1 and V is TRBV2, with a weak D call TRBD1 (5 bases). The CDR3 is 12 amino acids. V gave up 11 bases and J gave up 3 bases, with 13 bases separating them. The germline V gene encodes CDR1 SNHLY and CDR2 FYNNEI. CDR3 coding DNA: TGTGCCTGCGACAGTGCCTACACTGAAGCTTTCTTT. It is translated as CACDSAYTEAFF.

This chain uses TRBV7-2 with TRBJ1-6; no firm D call. In germline, CDR1 is SGHTA, CDR2 FQGNSA. V lost 6 bases to trimming and J lost 10 bases, with 13 bases between them. The CDR3 runs to 13 residues. DNA for the CDR3: TGTGCCAGCAGGCCAGTCGACTACTCACCCCTCCACTTT. The encoded protein is CASRPVDYSPLHF.

This CDR3 is CASSQSGFAGELFF. The CDR3 coding sequence is TGTGCCAGCAGCCAGTCAGGGTTCGCCGGGGAGCTGTTTTTT. V usage is TRBV3-1 (or the pseudogene TRBV3-2) and J usage is TRBJ2-2, with D perhaps TRBD1 (5 bases). The ends were cut back, 3 bases at V and 6 bases at J, with 11 bases in the middle. Germline CDR1 and CDR2: LGHDT and YNNKEL (reference sequence). The CDR3 is made up of 14 amino acids.

This chain joins TRBV3-1 (or the pseudogene TRBV3-2) and TRBJ1-2; D call uncertain. CDR3 length equals 13 residues. Germline V CDR1 and CDR2: LGHDT, YNNKEL (reference sequence). The V and J ends lost 3 bases and 3 bases respectively, with 8 bases between them. CDR3 sequence reads: CASSHRVHYGYTF. In DNA, the CDR3 is TGTGCCAGCAGCCATCGGGTTCACTATGGCTACACCTTC.

The genes are TRBV13 and TRBJ2-1, with a possible D match to TRBD2 (6 bases). Germline assignment: CDR1 PRHDT and CDR2 FYEKMQ (reference sequence). Trimming pared 0 bases from V and 2 bases from J, leaving 14 bases between. This CDR3 spans 17 amino acids. The CDR3 loop is CASSLGMRRDTYNEQFF. CDR3 bases: TGTGCCAGCAGCTTAGGAATGCGGCGGGATACCTACAATGAGCAGTTCTTC.

The V call is TRBV4-1, the J call TRBJ1-5; 8 bases agree with TRBD1. This CDR3 spans 16 amino acids. With V trimmed by 2 bases and J by 5 bases, 8 bases remained unmatched. Germline CDR1 is MGHRA and CDR2 is YSYEKL. In DNA form, the CDR3 reads TGCGCCAGCAGCCAACACCCGGACAGGGCGGATCAGCCCCAGCATTTT. It yields the protein CASSQHPDRADQPQHF.

This chain connects TRBV19 to TRBJ1-1; TRBD1 is a possible D gene (5 bases). CDR3 length: 13 residues. Germline V gives CDR1 LNHDA, CDR2 SQIVND (reference sequence). Trimming pared 0 bases from V and 4 bases from J, leaving 6 bases between. CDR3 sequence (DNA): TGTGCCAGTAGTATAGAGGGGGGCACTGAAGCTTTCTTT. Translated: CASSIEGGTEAFF. The entire variable domain, with the rest obtained from reference TRBV19 and TRBJ1-1, is as follows: DGGITQSPKYLFRKEGQNVTLSCEQNLNHDAMYWYRQDPGQGLRLIYYSQIVNDFQKGDIAEGYSVSREKKESFPLTVTSAQKNPTAFYLCASSIEGGTEAFFGQGTRLTVV.

This clone was recorded a few times. This sequence joins TRBV5-6 and TRBJ1-6; 7 bases are shared with TRBD1. CDR3 length: 15 amino acids. The germline V gene has CDR1 SGHDT and CDR2 YYEEEE. The V and J ends lost 6 bases and 8 bases, in that order; junction bases with no gene match: 11. The CDR3 region is CASKGRGWVDSPLHF. CDR3 DNA: TGTGCCAGCAAAGGCAGGGGGTGGGTAGATTCACCCCTCCACTTT.

The rearrangement uses TRBV7-2 and TRBJ1-5, with 8 bases aligning to TRBD1. The CDR3 consists of 17 residues. Losses at the gene ends were 5 bases for V and 0 bases for J; bases not matched to a gene: 9. CDR1 is SGHTA and CDR2 is FQGNSA in the germline V gene. DNA for the CDR3: TGTGCCAGCAGCCCAGGACAGGGTGGGTATAGCAATCAGCCCCAGCATTTT. Protein product: CASSPGQGGYSNQPQHF.

The chain combines TRBV19 with TRBJ2-3; perhaps TRBD1 as D (6 bases). CDR1 is LNHDA, CDR2 SQIVND, per germline (reference sequence). Trimming pared 6 bases from V and 8 bases from J, leaving 21 bases between. The CDR3 sequence is 15 residues long. The CDR3 DNA reads TGTGCCAGTAGCTATGGACAGTTTTTGATGTCTACGCAGTATTTT. Translation gives CASSYGQFLMSTQYF.

This CDR3 is CASDPGDSPLHF. In DNA form, the CDR3 reads TGTGCATCGGACCCGGGGGATTCACCCCTCCACTTT. The rearrangement links TRBV7-9 to TRBJ1-6; perhaps TRBD1 as D (5 bases). This CDR3 has 12 amino acids. Germline loops: CDR1 SEHNR, CDR2 FQNEAQ (reference sequence).

The chain couples TRBV6-2 or TRBV6-3 to TRBJ1-1; no reliable D call. Trimming shortened V by 2 bases and J by 3 bases, and 7 bases separated the two germline ends. The germline CDR1 and CDR2 sequences are MNHEY and SVGEGT. The CDR3 consists of 13 residues. The CDR3 DNA reads TGTGCCAGCAGTTACCAACGGTACACTGAAGCTTTCTTT. This codes for CASSYQRYTEAFF.